This entry lists 11 T cell receptor beta chains sequenced from one sample in a study of CD4 T cells in relation to SARS-CoV-2 and coronaviruses. For these receptors, no antigen is known. Before the COVID-19 pandemic, during about 2011-2019, CD4+ T cells were taken from unexposed donors. CD4+ T cells were isolated from the cells after more than 8 days of culture. TCRdb's table, derived via immunoSEQ multiplex PCR, lists solely in-frame clones and lacks some. The data contain around 26,000 clones, about 79% of them singletons. The sequencing sample was made of CD4+ T cells from PBMCs, cultured in vitro. The receptors derive from a human donor in good health.

V is TRBV19 and J is TRBJ2-6, with 9 bases lining up with TRBD1. The J segment lost 0 bases and the V segment lost 5 bases, leaving 11 bases of the junction unmatched. This CDR3 spans 19 amino acids. Germline values: CDR1 LNHDA, CDR2 SQIVND (reference sequence). The CDR3 DNA is TGTGCCAGTAGTTTGTCCCTGGGACAGGGATACTCTGGGGCCAACGTCCTGACTTTC. Translation gives CASSLSLGQGYSGANVLTF. The whole variable domain, remainder taken from reference TRBV19 and TRBJ2-6, is DGGITQSPKYLFRKEGQNVTLSCEQNLNHDAMYWYRQDPGQGLRLIYYSQIVNDFQKGDIAEGYSVSREKKESFPLTVTSAQKNPTAFYLCASSLSLGQGYSGANVLTFGAGSRLTVL.

The chain employs TRBV5-4 and TRBJ2-2, with a weak D call TRBD1 (6 bases). V lost 0 bases and J lost 6, with 12 bases in between. CDR3 size: 15 residues. The germline V gene has CDR1 SGHNT and CDR2 YYREEE (reference sequence). CDR3 sequence reads: CASSLDTGQAGELFF. As DNA, the CDR3 is TGTGCCAGCAGCTTGGATACAGGGCAGGCCGGGGAGCTGTTTTTT.

The chain combines TRBV6-5 with TRBJ2-7; the D gene is possibly TRBD1 (5 bases). V shed 2 bases and J shed 1 base, with 12 bases lying between them. The germline CDR1 and CDR2 sequences are MNHEY and SVGAGI. The CDR3 spans 15 residues. CDR3 region: CASSYGSTGSYEQYF. As DNA, the CDR3 is TGTGCCAGCAGTTACGGTTCAACAGGTTCCTACGAGCAGTACTTC.

CDR3 loop: CASSLDLGEGSYEQYF. The CDR3 DNA reads TGTGCCAGCAGCTTAGACCTAGGGGAGGGCTCCTACGAGCAGTACTTC. The chain carries TRBV11-2 and TRBJ2-7; TRBD2 matches at 7 bases. The length of the CDR3 is 16 residues. CDR1 is SGHAT, CDR2 FQNNGV, per germline. V trimming: 0 bases; J trimming: 0 bases; junction bases outside the gene matches: 5.

The V and J genes are TRBV7-9 and TRBJ2-1, with TRBD2 matching 7 bases. The J segment lost 3 bases and the V segment lost 3 bases, leaving 5 bases of the junction unmatched. The CDR3 is made up of 15 amino acids. Germline CDR1 is SEHNR and CDR2 is FQNEAQ (reference sequence). This CDR3 is CASSFSGAFYNEQFF. CDR3 sequence (DNA): TGTGCCAGCAGCTTCAGCGGGGCCTTCTACAATGAGCAGTTCTTC.

J is TRBJ1-2 and V is TRBV6-4; D is unclear. V lost 3 bases to trimming and J lost 1 base, with 9 bases between them. This CDR3 contains 14 residues. Per germline, CDR1 MRHNA and CDR2 SNTAGT. Here the CDR3 DNA reads TGTGCCAGCAGTGAGGGCCCCAGTAACTATGGCTACACCTTC. Its translation: CASSEGPSNYGYTF.

This sequence joins TRBV3-1 (or the pseudogene TRBV3-2) and TRBJ2-3; the match to TRBD2 covers 8 bases. This CDR3 comprises 17 residues. V lost 0 bases, J lost 1 base, and 6 bases stayed unmatched. Germline V gene lookup returns CDR1 LGHDT and CDR2 YNNKEL (reference sequence). The CDR3 DNA follows: TGTGCCAGCAGCCAAGATTACAGCGGGGGCCGCACAGATACGCAGTATTTT. Its translation is CASSQDYSGGRTDTQYF.

This chain links TRBV5-1 with TRBJ1-2; tentative D call: TRBD1 (5 bases). Germline-derived CDR1 and CDR2 are SGHRS and YFSETQ. This CDR3 spans 13 amino acids. V gave up 2 bases and J gave up 8 bases, with 13 bases separating them. CDR3 bases: TGCGCCAGCAGCTTTGGCGTCAGGGAAGGCTACACCTTC. Protein: CASSFGVREGYTF.

A few counts support this clone. V usage is TRBV28 and J usage is TRBJ1-1; D is ambiguous. Per germline, CDR1 MDHEN and CDR2 SYDVKM. V gave up 10 bases and J gave up 2 bases, with 11 bases separating them. This CDR3 is built from 12 residues. The CDR3 DNA reads TGTGCCACTTGGGTGACAAACACTGAAGCTTTCTTT. It encodes CATWVTNTEAFF.

The chain recombines TRBV9 with TRBJ2-1, with D possibly matching TRBD1 (7 bases). The CDR3 loop spans 14 amino acids. With 4 bases removed from V and 5 bases from J, the gap between germline ends came to 13 bases. Germline V lookup: CDR1 SGDLS, CDR2 YYNGEE. CDR3 sequence reads: CASSSIRGDNEQFF. DNA of the CDR3: TGTGCCAGCAGCTCCATCAGGGGGGACAATGAGCAGTTCTTC.

The gene calls are TRBV7-7 and TRBJ2-7; no clear D gene. The V and J ends lost 5 bases and 1 base respectively, with 9 bases between them. Germline lookup yields CDR1 SSHAT and CDR2 FNYEAQ (reference sequence). The CDR3 is 13 amino acids. The CDR3 bases are TGTGCCAGCAGCCCTCACACGTCCTACGAGCAGTACTTC. This sequence encodes CASSPHTSYEQYF.